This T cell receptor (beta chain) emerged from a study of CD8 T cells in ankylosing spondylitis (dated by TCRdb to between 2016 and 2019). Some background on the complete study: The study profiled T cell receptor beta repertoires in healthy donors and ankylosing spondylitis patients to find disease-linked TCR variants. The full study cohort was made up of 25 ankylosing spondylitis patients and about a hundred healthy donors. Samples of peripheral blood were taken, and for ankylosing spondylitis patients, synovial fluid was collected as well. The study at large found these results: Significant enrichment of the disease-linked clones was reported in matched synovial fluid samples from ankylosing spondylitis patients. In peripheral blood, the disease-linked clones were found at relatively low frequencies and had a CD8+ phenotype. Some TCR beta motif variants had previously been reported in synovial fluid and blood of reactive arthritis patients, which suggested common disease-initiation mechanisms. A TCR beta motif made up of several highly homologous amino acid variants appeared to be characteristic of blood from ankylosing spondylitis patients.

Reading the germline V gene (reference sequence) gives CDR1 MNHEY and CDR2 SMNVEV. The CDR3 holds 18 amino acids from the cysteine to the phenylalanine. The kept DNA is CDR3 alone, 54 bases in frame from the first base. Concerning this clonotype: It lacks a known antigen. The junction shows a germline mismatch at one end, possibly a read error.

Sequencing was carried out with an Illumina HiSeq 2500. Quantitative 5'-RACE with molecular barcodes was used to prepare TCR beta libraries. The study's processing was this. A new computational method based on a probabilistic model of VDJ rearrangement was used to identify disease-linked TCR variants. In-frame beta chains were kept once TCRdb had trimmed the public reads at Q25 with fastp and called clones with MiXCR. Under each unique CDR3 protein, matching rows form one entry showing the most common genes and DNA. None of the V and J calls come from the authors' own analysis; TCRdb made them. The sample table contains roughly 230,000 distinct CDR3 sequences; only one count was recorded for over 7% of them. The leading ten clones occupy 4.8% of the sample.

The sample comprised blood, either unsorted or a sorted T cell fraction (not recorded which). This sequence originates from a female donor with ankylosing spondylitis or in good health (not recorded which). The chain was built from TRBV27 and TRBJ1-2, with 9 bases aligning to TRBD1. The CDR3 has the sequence CAISSQGAGLVGSYGYTF. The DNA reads TGTGCCATCAGTTCACAGGGGGCCGGGCTTGTGGGAAGCTATGGCTACACCTTC.